What follows is one TCR beta chain and its context. The PCR had 60 Vbeta and 13 Jbeta primers. The data were produced by immunoSEQ multiplex PCR, yet TCRdb's version contains in-frame clones alone and is incomplete. The sample consists of 110,000 to 150,000 clones, approximately 81% of them appearing once. The data belong to a study of cytomegalovirus exposure and HLA in healthy donors. Germline CDR1 and CDR2: MDHEN and SYDVKM. Trimming removed 5 bases from V and 0 bases from J; junction bases left unmatched: 4. The CDR3 is made up of 15 amino acids. The receptor's source is a middle-aged woman in good health and CMV-seropositive. V is TRBV28 and J is TRBJ1-5; 7 positions match TRBD1. Sequenced input: PBMCs. The CDR3 loop reads CASSPRGFSNQPQHF. The CDR3 DNA follows: TGTGCCAGCAGTCCCAGGGGGTTTAGCAATCAGCCCCAGCATTTT. The full variable domain, rest sourced from reference TRBV28 and TRBJ1-5, is DVKVTQSSRYLVKRTGEKVFLECVQDMDHENMFWYRQDPGLGLRLIYFSYDVKMKEKGDIPEGYSVSREKKERFSLILESASTNQTSMYLCASSPRGFSNQPQHFGDGTRLSIL.